The 2 T cell receptor beta chains below come from one sample, sequenced in a study of T-cell memory formation after mild COVID-19. TCRdb re-called the 5' RACE reads with MiXCR, one entry per CDR3 protein. The top ten hold over 10% of the sample, which has hundreds of thousands of distinct CDR3 sequences, 23% seen once. Sequencing was carried out using PBMCs or a T cell subset sorted from them (not recorded which). The receptors were sampled from an adult woman who had mild COVID-19 (a few samples of this study predate the infection). Cell type and time point are not known.

This clonotype has just a few counts. The gene calls are TRBV5-1 and TRBJ2-1, with 15 positions matching TRBD2. V shed 4 bases and J 5 bases; nucleotides not matched to a gene: 13. The CDR3 runs 19 residues. Germline lookup yields CDR1 SGHRS and CDR2 YFSETQ. The CDR3 bases are TGCGCCAGCAGCACCCCGGGACTAGCGGGAGGTGTAGCCCACAATGAGCAGTTCTTC. Residues: CASSTPGLAGGVAHNEQFF.

The chain uses TRBV9 and TRBJ2-3; 8 nucleotides line up with TRBD1. The trim removed 2 bases at V and 4 bases at J, leaving 18 bases unmatched. The germline gives CDR1 SGDLS, CDR2 YYNGEE. This CDR3 contains 19 residues. The CDR3 is CASSVGGGPTGAGSDTQYF. Here the CDR3 DNA reads TGTGCCAGCAGCGTTGGGGGTGGACCGACAGGGGCCGGGTCAGATACGCAGTATTTT.